These 17 T cell receptor beta chains were sequenced from one sample in a study of cytomegalovirus exposure and HLA in healthy donors. The study ran its PCR with 60 Vbeta and 13 Jbeta primers. Profiled with immunoSEQ multiplex PCR; TCRdb holds only in-frame clones, not every one. The table shows approximately 85,000 clones, with approximately 80% occurring only once. Sample: PBMCs. These receptors were taken from a woman in her forties or fifties in good health and CMV-seropositive.

The chain combines TRBV27 with TRBJ1-2, with TRBD1 matching 7 bases. Germline assignment: CDR1 MNHEY and CDR2 SMNVEV (reference sequence). V dropped 5 bases and J dropped 5; count of bases not matched to a gene: 8. The CDR3 totals 14 residues. CDR3 in amino acids: CASSPLTGRYGYTF. CDR3 DNA sequence: TGTGCCAGCAGTCCCCTGACAGGGCGGTATGGCTACACCTTC.

V and J are TRBV13 and TRBJ2-2; 8 bases align to TRBD2. The CDR3 extends over 15 amino acids. Germline V gene lookup returns CDR1 PRHDT and CDR2 FYEKMQ (reference sequence). V lost 3 bases and J lost 8; bases outside the gene matches: 8. The DNA for the CDR3 is TGTGCCAGCAGCTTGGAACGGGGGGGCACGGGGGAGCTGTTTTTT. It yields the protein CASSLERGGTGELFF.

V is TRBV9 and J is TRBJ2-7; 7 nucleotides line up with TRBD1. The CDR3 contains 13 residues. CDR1 is SGDLS and CDR2 is YYNGEE in the germline V gene. V trimming: 4 bases; J trimming: 5 bases; junction bases outside the gene matches: 6. CDR3 region: CASSKTGFHEQYF. CDR3 DNA sequence: TGTGCCAGCAGCAAGACAGGGTTCCACGAGCAGTACTTC.

J is TRBJ1-1 and V is TRBV6-5; no definite D call. The V gene lost 0 bases and the J gene lost 1 base, with 9 bases spanning the gap. This CDR3 has 15 amino acids. Germline CDR1 MNHEY, CDR2 SVGAGI. The CDR3 nucleotides read TGTGCCAGCAGTTACTCCCCAGGAGGGAACACTGAAGCTTTCTTT. As protein: CASSYSPGGNTEAFF.

The chain recombines TRBV5-8 with TRBJ1-1; D ambiguous. Germline CDR1 is SGHTS and CDR2 is YDEGEE. Trimming took 6 bases from V and 3 from J, leaving 6 bases between them. CDR3 length equals 11 residues. The CDR3 region is CASIRYTEAFF. CDR3 DNA sequence: TGTGCCAGCATCCGTTACACTGAAGCTTTCTTT.

This chain joins TRBV5-1 and TRBJ2-3; D perhaps matches TRBD2 (5 bases). V lost 5 bases and J lost 6, with 19 bases in between. CDR3 length: 15 amino acids. Germline CDR1 is SGHRS and CDR2 is YFSETQ. This CDR3 is CASSRESHGFDTQYF. DNA of the CDR3: TGCGCCAGCAGTCGGGAATCTCATGGGTTCGATACGCAGTATTTT.

This rearrangement joins TRBV7-9 to TRBJ2-2; TRBD1 aligns across 10 bases. The length of the CDR3 is 15 residues. The germline V gene has CDR1 SEHNR and CDR2 FQNEAQ (reference sequence). Trimming removed 3 bases from V and 4 bases from J; junction bases left unmatched: 2. The CDR3 region is CASSLDRGFTGELFF. The CDR3 DNA follows: TGTGCCAGCAGCTTGGACAGGGGGTTCACCGGGGAGCTGTTTTTT.

The V and J genes are TRBV12-5 and TRBJ2-3, with 8 bases matching TRBD2. V was pared by 0 bases and J by 2 bases, with 7 bases of the junction left unmatched. CDR1 LGHNT and CDR2 FRNRAP come from the germline V gene. The CDR3 is 17 residues long. CDR3 DNA: TGTGCTAGTGGTTTGGTATTCAGCGGGGGCTCCACAGATACGCAGTATTTT. Its protein product is CASGLVFSGGSTDTQYF.

This chain uses TRBV9 with TRBJ1-4; TRBD1 matches at 7 bases. The CDR3 has 15 amino acids. The trim removed 1 base at V and 2 bases at J, leaving 2 bases unmatched. In germline, CDR1 is SGDLS, CDR2 YYNGEE. CDR3 residues: CASSVQDRTNEKLFF. DNA for the CDR3: TGTGCCAGCAGCGTACAGGACAGGACTAATGAAAAACTGTTTTTT.

The rearrangement links TRBV7-6 to TRBJ2-2, with D unclear. V dropped 5 bases and J dropped 8 bases, with 15 bases sitting between them. Germline assignment: CDR1 SGHVS and CDR2 FNYEAQ. CDR3 length: 14 residues. The CDR3 is CASSRVRLPGELFF. As DNA, the CDR3 is TGTGCCAGCAGCCGGGTCCGCTTACCTGGGGAGCTGTTTTTT.

This clone was seen only a few times. This chain joins TRBV6-1 and TRBJ1-2; 7 nucleotides line up with TRBD1. The V gene's germline CDR1 is MNHNS and CDR2 SASEGT. This CDR3 contains 14 residues. With V trimmed by 5 bases and J by 4 bases, 7 bases remained unmatched. The CDR3 region is CASSSDRAPYGYTF. The DNA for the CDR3 is TGTGCCAGCAGTTCTGACAGGGCTCCCTATGGCTACACCTTC.

The chain is built from TRBV9 and TRBJ2-7; no reliable D call. Trimming took 0 bases from V and 0 from J, leaving 7 bases between them. This CDR3 is built from 14 residues. The germline V gene has CDR1 SGDLS and CDR2 YYNGEE. The CDR3 nucleotides read TGTGCCAGCAGCGTAGATCCCAACTCCTACGAGCAGTACTTC. Amino acids: CASSVDPNSYEQYF.

The chain employs TRBV7-9 and TRBJ2-7, with no clear D. Germline values: CDR1 SEHNR, CDR2 FQNEAQ (reference sequence). This CDR3 comprises 13 residues. The germline V and J ends were trimmed by 5 bases and 7 bases, with 15 bases remaining between them. CDR3 protein: CASSTLLDVEQYV. CDR3 DNA sequence: TGTGCCAGCAGCACCTTGCTAGATGTAGAGCAGTACGTC.

The rearrangement joins TRBV2 to TRBJ2-1; 8 bases are shared with TRBD1. With V trimmed by 2 bases and J by 7 bases, 4 bases remained unmatched. The germline V gene has CDR1 SNHLY and CDR2 FYNNEI. The CDR3 contains 14 residues. This CDR3 is CASSERTGKNEQFF. The CDR3 DNA reads as TGTGCCAGCAGTGAAAGGACAGGGAAGAATGAGCAGTTCTTC.

Turning to this clone: One end of the junction varies from germline; a read error may be responsible. The chain couples TRBV5-8 to TRBJ1-2; possible D gene TRBD1, 5 bases. The CDR3 contains 12 residues. The germline V gene has CDR1 SGHTS and CDR2 YDEGEE. CDR3 residues: CASSLEQAPSYF. For the CDR3, the DNA is TGTGCCAGCAGCTTGGAACAGGCGCCGTCTTACTTC.

The chain is built from TRBV19 and TRBJ2-1, with 10 bases identical to TRBD1. This CDR3 is 15 amino acids long. The junction had 4 bases not matched to a gene; V was cut back by 1 base and J by 7 bases. In germline, CDR1 is LNHDA, CDR2 SQIVND (reference sequence). DNA for the CDR3: TGTGCCAGTAGTATAGGGGACAGGGGAAAGAATGAGCAGTTCTTC. It codes for CASSIGDRGKNEQFF. The full variable domain, completed using reference TRBV19 and TRBJ2-1, is DGGITQSPKYLFRKEGQNVTLSCEQNLNHDAMYWYRQDPGQGLRLIYYSQIVNDFQKGDIAEGYSVSREKKESFPLTVTSAQKNPTAFYLCASSIGDRGKNEQFFGPGTRLTVL.

This chain links TRBV30 with TRBJ2-5; no firm D call. The germline V gene encodes CDR1 GTSNPN and CDR2 SVGIG (reference sequence). The length of the CDR3 is 11 residues. V dropped 0 bases and J dropped 5 bases, with 4 bases sitting between them. The CDR3 protein is CAWSVLETQYF. The CDR3 DNA reads as TGTGCCTGGAGTGTCTTGGAGACCCAGTACTTC.